These 5 T cell receptor beta chains share one sample of origin, sequenced in a study of beta chain features in type 1 diabetes. The antigens for these receptors are not known. Study-level findings and limits: TCRB CDR3s from Type 1 diabetes patients were moderately but significantly shorter in all four CD4+ subsets.

Reverse transcribing all isolated RNA meant expressed TCRB transcripts were sequenced. Clones were read by immunoSEQ multiplex PCR, and TCRdb kept only the in-frame ones, dropping some. The top ten clones hold around 2.6% of a sample with 100,000 to 150,000 clones, 17% of them seen once. Source material: central memory CD4+ T cells from blood. These receptors originate from a man in his late teens or twenties with type 1 diabetes.

The chain combines TRBV20-1 with TRBJ2-7, with D possibly matching TRBD1 (5 bases). The V end lost 5 bases, the J end lost 11 bases, and 16 bases lay between the germline ends. Germline assignment: CDR1 DFQATT and CDR2 SNEGSKA (reference sequence). The CDR3 contains 11 residues. CDR3 in DNA: TGCAGTGCTCACGTATCAGGGAAGGAGTACTTC. This sequence encodes CSAHVSGKEYF.

The chain recombines TRBV18 with TRBJ2-3; TRBD2 might be the D (6 bases). CDR3 length: 16 amino acids. Germline V gene data show CDR1 as KGHSH and CDR2 as LQKENI. The ends were cut back, 2 bases at V and 6 bases at J, with 18 bases in the middle. DNA for the CDR3: TGTGCCAGCTCACCATCTCCCAGCGGAGGAGGGGATACGCAGTATTTT. Its translation: CASSPSPSGGGDTQYF.

This clone was picked up many times. Distinct nucleotide sequences in the sample also encode this CDR3. The gene calls are TRBV7-2 and TRBJ1-1; D not certain. The V and J ends lost 0 bases and 4 bases respectively, with 3 bases between them. Germline CDR1 reads SGHTA; CDR2 reads FQGNSA. The CDR3 is 12 residues long. The CDR3 loop reads CASSLAVTEAFF. The DNA of the CDR3 is TGTGCCAGCAGCTTAGCAGTCACTGAAGCTTTCTTT.

In the case of this clone: The junction departs from germline at one end; a sequencing error may be responsible. CDR3 nucleotide sequence: TGTGCCAGCAGCTCAGGACTAGCGGGGGGATCTAGTCTCTTC. This encodes CASSSGLAGGSSLF. The V and J genes are TRBV7-2 and TRBJ2-1, with 14 bases that match TRBD2. CDR3 size: 14 residues. CDR1 is SGHTA, CDR2 FQGNSA, per germline.

The chain joins TRBV18 to TRBJ2-3; 11 positions match TRBD2. The ends lost 5 bases at V and 5 bases at J; junction bases unmatched: 0. Germline-derived CDR1 and CDR2 are KGHSH and LQKENI. This CDR3 comprises 13 residues. For the CDR3, the DNA is TGTGCCAGCTCAGGGACTAGCGGAGATACGCAGTATTTT. This sequence encodes CASSGTSGDTQYF.